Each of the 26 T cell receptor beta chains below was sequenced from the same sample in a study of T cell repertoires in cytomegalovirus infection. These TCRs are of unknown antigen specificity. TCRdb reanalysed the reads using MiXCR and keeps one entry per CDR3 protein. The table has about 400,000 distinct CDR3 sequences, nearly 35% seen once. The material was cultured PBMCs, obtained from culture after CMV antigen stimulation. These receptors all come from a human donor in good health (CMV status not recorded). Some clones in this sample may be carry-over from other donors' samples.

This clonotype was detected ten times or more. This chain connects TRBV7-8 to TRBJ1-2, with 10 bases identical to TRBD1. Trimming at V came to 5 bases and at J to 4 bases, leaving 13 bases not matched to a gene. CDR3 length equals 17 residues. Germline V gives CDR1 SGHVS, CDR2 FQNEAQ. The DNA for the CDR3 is TGTGCCAGCAGCGGTCCAAATGGGACAGGGGTCGGCTATGGCTACACCTTC. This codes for CASSGPNGTGVGYGYTF.

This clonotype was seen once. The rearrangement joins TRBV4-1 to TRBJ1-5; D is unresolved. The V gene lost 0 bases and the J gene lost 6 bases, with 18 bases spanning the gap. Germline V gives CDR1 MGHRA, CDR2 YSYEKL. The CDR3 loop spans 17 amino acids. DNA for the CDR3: TGCGCCAGCAGCCAAGATCGTGGAGGCGTGATTGGTCAGCCCCAGCATTTT. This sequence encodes CASSQDRGGVIGQPQHF.

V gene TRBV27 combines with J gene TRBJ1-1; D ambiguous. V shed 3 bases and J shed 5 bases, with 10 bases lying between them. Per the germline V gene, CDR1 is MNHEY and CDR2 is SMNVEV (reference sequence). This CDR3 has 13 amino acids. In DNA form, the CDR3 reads TGTGCCAGCAGTTTTCGCTCGGGGACTGAAGCTTTCTTT. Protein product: CASSFRSGTEAFF.

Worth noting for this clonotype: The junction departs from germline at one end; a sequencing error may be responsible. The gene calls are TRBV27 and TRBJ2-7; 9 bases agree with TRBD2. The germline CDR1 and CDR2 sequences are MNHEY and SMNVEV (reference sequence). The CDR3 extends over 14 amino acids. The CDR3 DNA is TGTGCCAGCAGTTGGATAGCGGGAGTTGGCGAGCGGTACTTC. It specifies CASSWIAGVGERYF.

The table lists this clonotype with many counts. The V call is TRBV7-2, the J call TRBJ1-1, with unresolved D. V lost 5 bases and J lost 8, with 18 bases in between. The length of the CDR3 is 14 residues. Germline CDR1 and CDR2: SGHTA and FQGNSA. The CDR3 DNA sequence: TGTGCCAGCAGCCCATCGCGTCCCGGCGCAGAAGCTTTCTTT. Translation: CASSPSRPGAEAFF.

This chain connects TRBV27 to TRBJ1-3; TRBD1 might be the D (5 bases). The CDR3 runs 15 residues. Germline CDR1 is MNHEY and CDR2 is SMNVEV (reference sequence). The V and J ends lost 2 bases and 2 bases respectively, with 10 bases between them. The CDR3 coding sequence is TGTGCCAGCAGTTTAACATCGGGGGCTGGAAACACCATATATTTT. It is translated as CASSLTSGAGNTIYF.

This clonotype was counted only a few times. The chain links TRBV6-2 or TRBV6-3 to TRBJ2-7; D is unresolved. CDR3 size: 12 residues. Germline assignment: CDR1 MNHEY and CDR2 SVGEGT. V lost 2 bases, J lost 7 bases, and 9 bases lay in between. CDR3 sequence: CASSYGLTEQYV. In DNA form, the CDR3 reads TGTGCCAGCAGTTACGGGCTGACTGAGCAGTACGTC.

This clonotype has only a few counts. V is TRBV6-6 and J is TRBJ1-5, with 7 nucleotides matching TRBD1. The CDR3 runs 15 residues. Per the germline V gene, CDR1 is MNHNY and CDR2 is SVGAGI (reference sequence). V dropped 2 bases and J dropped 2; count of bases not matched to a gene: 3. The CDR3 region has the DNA TGTGCCAGCAGTTACCCCGACAGGGGCAATCAGCCCCAGCATTTT. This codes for CASSYPDRGNQPQHF.

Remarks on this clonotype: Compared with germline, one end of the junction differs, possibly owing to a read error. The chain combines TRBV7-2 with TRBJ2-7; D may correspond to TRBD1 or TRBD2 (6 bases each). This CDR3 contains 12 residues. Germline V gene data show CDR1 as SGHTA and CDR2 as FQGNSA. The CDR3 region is CACSLRGDEQYF. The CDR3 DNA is TGTGCCTGCAGCTTAAGGGGGGACGAGCAGTACTTC.

In DNA form, the CDR3 reads TGCAGTGCTAGAGTTTGGGGGACAGGGAGAACAGATACGCAGTATTTT. Its protein product is CSARVWGTGRTDTQYF. This chain connects TRBV20-1 to TRBJ2-3; TRBD1 agrees at 9 bases. Losses at the gene ends were 1 base for V and 3 bases for J; bases not matched to a gene: 8. The CDR3 extends over 16 amino acids. The V gene's germline CDR1 is DFQATT and CDR2 SNEGSKA (reference sequence).

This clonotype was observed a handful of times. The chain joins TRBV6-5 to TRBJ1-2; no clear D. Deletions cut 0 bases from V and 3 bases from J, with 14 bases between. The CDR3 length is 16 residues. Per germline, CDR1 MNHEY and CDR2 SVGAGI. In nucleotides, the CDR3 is TGTGCCAGCAGTTACTCGGTTGCAGGAACATACTATGGCTACACCTTC. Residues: CASSYSVAGTYYGYTF.

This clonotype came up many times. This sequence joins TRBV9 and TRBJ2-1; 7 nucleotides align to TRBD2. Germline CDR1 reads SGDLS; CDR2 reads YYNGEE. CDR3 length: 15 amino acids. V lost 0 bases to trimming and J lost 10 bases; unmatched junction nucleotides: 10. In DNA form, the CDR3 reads TGTGCCAGCAGCGTAGGAAGCGGGATCCAAATAGAGCAGTTCTTC. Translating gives CASSVGSGIQIEQFF.

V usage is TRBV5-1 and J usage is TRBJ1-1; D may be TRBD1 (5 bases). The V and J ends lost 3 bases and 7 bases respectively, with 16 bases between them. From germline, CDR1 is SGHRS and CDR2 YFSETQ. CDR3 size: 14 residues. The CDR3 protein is CASSSAIGELEAFF. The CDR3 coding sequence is TGCGCCAGCAGCTCGGCTATAGGGGAGCTTGAAGCTTTCTTT. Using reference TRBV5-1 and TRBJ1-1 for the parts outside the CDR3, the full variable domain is KAGVTQTPRYLIKTRGQQVTLSCSPISGHRSVSWYQQTPGQGLQFLFEYFSETQRNKGNFPGRFSGRQFSNSRSEMNVSTLELGDSALYLCASSSAIGELEAFFGQGTRLTVV.

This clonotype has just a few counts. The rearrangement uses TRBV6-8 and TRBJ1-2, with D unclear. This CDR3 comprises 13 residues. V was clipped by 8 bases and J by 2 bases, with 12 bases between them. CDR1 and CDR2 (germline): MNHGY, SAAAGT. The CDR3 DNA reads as TGTGCCAGCGCCCCAACGACCAACTATGGCTACACCTTC. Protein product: CASAPTTNYGYTF.

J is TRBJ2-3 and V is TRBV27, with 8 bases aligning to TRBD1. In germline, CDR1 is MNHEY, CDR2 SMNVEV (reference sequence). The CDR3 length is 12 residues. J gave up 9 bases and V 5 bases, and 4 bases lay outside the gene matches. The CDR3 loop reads CASSLQGGTQYF. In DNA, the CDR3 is TGTGCCAGCAGTCTACAGGGGGGCACGCAGTATTTT.

The CDR3, as DNA: TGCGCCAGCAGCCAAGTTCCCCCGACCGGGAGGGTTCACGAGCAGTACTTC. Its protein is CASSQVPPTGRVHEQYF. V and J are TRBV4-1 and TRBJ2-7, with TRBD2 identical over 8 bases. Losses at the gene ends were 1 base for V and 5 bases for J; bases not matched to a gene: 13. This CDR3 has 17 amino acids. From germline, CDR1 is MGHRA and CDR2 YSYEKL.

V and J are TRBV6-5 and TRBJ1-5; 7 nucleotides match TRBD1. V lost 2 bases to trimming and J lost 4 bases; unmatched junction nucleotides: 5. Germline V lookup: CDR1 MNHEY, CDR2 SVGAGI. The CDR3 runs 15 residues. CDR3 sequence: CASSYTRGPNQPQHF. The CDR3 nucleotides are TGTGCCAGCAGTTACACGAGGGGGCCGAATCAGCCCCAGCATTTT.

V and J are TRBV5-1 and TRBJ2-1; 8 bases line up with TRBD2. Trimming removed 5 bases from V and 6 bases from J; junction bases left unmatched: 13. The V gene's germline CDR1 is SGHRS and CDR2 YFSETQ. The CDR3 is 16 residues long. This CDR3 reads CASSSRSGGPSNEQFF. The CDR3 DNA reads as TGCGCCAGCAGTAGTAGATCGGGAGGGCCCTCCAATGAGCAGTTCTTC.

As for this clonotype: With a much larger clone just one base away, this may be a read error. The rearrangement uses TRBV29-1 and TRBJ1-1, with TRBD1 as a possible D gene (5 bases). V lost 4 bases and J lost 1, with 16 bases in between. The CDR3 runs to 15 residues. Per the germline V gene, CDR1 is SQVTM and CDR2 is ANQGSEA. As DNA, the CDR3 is TGCAGCGTTGTCGAGGGGCTGTTAGCGAACACTGAAGCTTTCTTT. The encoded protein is CSVVEGLLANTEAFF.

The CDR3 sequence is CASSLGLEVFF. CDR3 coding DNA: TGTGCCAGCAGCTTAGGGCTAGAGGTGTTCTTC. The V gene is TRBV7-2, the J gene TRBJ2-1; no firm D call. Per germline, CDR1 SGHTA and CDR2 FQGNSA. The CDR3 is 11 residues long. Trimming left V 1 base short and J 15 bases short, with 10 bases between.

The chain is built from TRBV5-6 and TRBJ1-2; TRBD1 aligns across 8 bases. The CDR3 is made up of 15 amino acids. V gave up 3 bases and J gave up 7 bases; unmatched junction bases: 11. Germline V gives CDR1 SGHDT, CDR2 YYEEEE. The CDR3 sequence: CASSSFGQGRIGYTF. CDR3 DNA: TGTGCCAGCAGCTCTTTTGGACAGGGTCGTATTGGCTACACCTTC.

CDR3 sequence reads: CASSSGLAVSDTQYF. CDR3 coding DNA: TGTGCCAGCAGCTCGGGACTAGCGGTCTCAGATACGCAGTATTTT. The chain carries TRBV7-2 and TRBJ2-3, with 11 bases that match TRBD2. The CDR3 loop spans 15 amino acids. V was clipped by 4 bases and J by 4 bases; unmatched bases: 4. Germline-derived CDR1 and CDR2 are SGHTA and FQGNSA.

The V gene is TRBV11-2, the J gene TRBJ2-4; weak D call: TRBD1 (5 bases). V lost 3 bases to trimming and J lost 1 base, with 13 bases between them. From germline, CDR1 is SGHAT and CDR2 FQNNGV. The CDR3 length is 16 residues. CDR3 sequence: CASSFTGAGAKNIQYF. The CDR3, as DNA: TGTGCCAGCAGCTTCACAGGAGCAGGGGCCAAAAACATTCAGTACTTC.

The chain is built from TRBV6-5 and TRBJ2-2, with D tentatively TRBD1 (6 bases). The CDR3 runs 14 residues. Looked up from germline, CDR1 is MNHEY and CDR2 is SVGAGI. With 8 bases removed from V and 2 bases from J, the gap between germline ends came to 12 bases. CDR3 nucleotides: TGTGCCAGCTACCAGGGGCGAAACACCGGGGAGCTGTTTTTT. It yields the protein CASYQGRNTGELFF.

Here the CDR3 DNA reads TGCAGTGCTGCGGGACTGGCGGATACGCAGTATTTT. Protein product: CSAAGLADTQYF. The chain combines TRBV20-1 with TRBJ2-3; possible D gene TRBD2, 6 bases. The germline gives CDR1 DFQATT, CDR2 SNEGSKA (reference sequence). CDR3 length: 12 amino acids. Trimming stripped 5 bases from V and 6 bases from J, with 12 bases between.

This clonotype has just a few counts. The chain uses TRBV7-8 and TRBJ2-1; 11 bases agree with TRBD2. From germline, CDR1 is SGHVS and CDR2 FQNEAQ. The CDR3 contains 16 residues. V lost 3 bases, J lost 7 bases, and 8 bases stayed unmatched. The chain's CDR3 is CASSFRLAGNPNEQFF. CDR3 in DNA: TGTGCCAGCAGCTTCAGACTAGCGGGAAACCCTAATGAGCAGTTCTTC. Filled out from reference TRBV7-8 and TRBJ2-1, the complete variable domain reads GAGVSQSPRYKVAKRGQDVALRCDPISGHVSLFWYQQALGQGPEFLTYFQNEAQLDKSGLPSDRFFAERPEGSVSTLKIQRTQQEDSAVYLCASSFRLAGNPNEQFFGPGTRLTVL.